The 11 T cell receptor beta chains given below trace back to one sample, sequenced in a study of cytomegalovirus exposure and HLA in healthy donors. 60 Vbeta and 13 Jbeta primers were used in PCR. Using immunoSEQ multiplex PCR, the repertoire was profiled, and TCRdb retains in-frame clones only, with some absent. Here the sample spans roughly 180,000 clones, around 75% being singletons. Sequenced sample: PBMCs. Receptor source: a male donor in good health and CMV-seronegative.

The CDR3 sequence: CASSPLAESSYEQYF. CDR3 DNA sequence: TGTGCCAGCAGCCCACTAGCGGAGAGCTCCTACGAGCAGTACTTC. The genes are TRBV28 and TRBJ2-7, with 8 bases identical to TRBD2. CDR1 MDHEN and CDR2 SYDVKM come from the germline V gene. CDR3 size: 15 residues. Unmatched junction bases numbered 7, after V lost 6 bases and J lost 0 bases.

The chain carries TRBV19 and TRBJ1-1, with no clear D. The germline CDR1 and CDR2 sequences are LNHDA and SQIVND (reference sequence). V was pared by 3 bases and J by 7 bases, with 9 bases between. The CDR3 consists of 12 residues. The CDR3: CASSIGDLEAFF. CDR3 coding DNA: TGTGCCAGTAGTATTGGAGATCTTGAAGCTTTCTTT.

This clone was seen once. The chain has TRBV4-1 and TRBJ1-5; D unresolved. In germline, CDR1 is MGHRA, CDR2 YSYEKL. The V end was cut by 1 base, the J end by 0 bases, with 10 bases between. The length of the CDR3 is 16 residues. The CDR3 DNA follows: TGCGCCAGCAGCCAAGGCGCGACTAATAGCAATCAGCCCCAGCATTTT. Residues: CASSQGATNSNQPQHF.

The V gene is TRBV4-1, the J gene TRBJ1-5; D might be TRBD1 (5 bases). V shed 5 bases and J shed 3 bases, with 8 bases lying between them. Germline V lookup: CDR1 MGHRA, CDR2 YSYEKL. This CDR3 region has 13 residues. CDR3 sequence reads: CASSRQTNQPQHF. CDR3 nucleotide sequence: TGCGCCAGCAGCAGACAGACCAATCAGCCCCAGCATTTT.

This clone showed up just a few times. The chain is built from TRBV7-8 and TRBJ1-2, with 7 bases fitting TRBD1. Germline V lookup: CDR1 SGHVS, CDR2 FQNEAQ. The CDR3 has 13 amino acids. Trimming removed 2 bases from V and 7 bases from J; junction bases left unmatched: 4. The CDR3 loop is CASSLTGASGYTF. DNA of the CDR3: TGTGCCAGCAGCTTAACAGGGGCTAGTGGCTACACCTTC.

This clone was observed once. As DNA, the CDR3 is TGTGCCAGCAGTCTAGGACAGTCCTACGAGCAGTACTTC. The encoded protein is CASSLGQSYEQYF. The rearrangement uses TRBV6-5 and TRBJ2-7; tentative D call: TRBD1 (6 bases). The CDR3 totals 13 residues. Trimming shortened V by 5 bases and J by 1 base, and 9 bases separated the two germline ends. CDR1 is MNHEY and CDR2 is SVGAGI in the germline V gene.

The V gene is TRBV6-1, the J gene TRBJ2-3; D is uncertain. Germline-derived CDR1 and CDR2 are MNHNS and SASEGT. Trimming cost V 5 bases and J 0 bases, with 9 bases left between them. The CDR3 extends over 14 amino acids. Written as DNA, the CDR3 is TGTGCCAGCAGTATAACATGGAGCACAGATACGCAGTATTTT. Residues: CASSITWSTDTQYF.

V gene TRBV6-5 combines with J gene TRBJ1-1; 7 bases match TRBD1. The CDR3 loop spans 16 amino acids. V was pared by 6 bases and J by 0 bases, with 10 bases of the junction left unmatched. Germline-derived CDR1 and CDR2 are MNHEY and SVGAGI. The DNA of the CDR3 is TGTGCCAGCAGCTACAACAGACAGGGTATGAACACTGAAGCTTTCTTT. Amino acids: CASSYNRQGMNTEAFF.

The chain links TRBV28 to TRBJ2-6, with a possible D match to TRBD1 (5 bases). The germline V and J ends were trimmed by 6 bases and 4 bases, with 16 bases remaining between them. This CDR3 is built from 16 residues. Germline values: CDR1 MDHEN, CDR2 SYDVKM. CDR3: CASSPFRVPGANVLTF. The CDR3 DNA is TGTGCCAGCAGCCCATTCAGGGTCCCCGGGGCCAACGTCCTGACTTTC. Combining the CDR3 with reference TRBV28 and TRBJ2-6 gives the whole variable domain DVKVTQSSRYLVKRTGEKVFLECVQDMDHENMFWYRQDPGLGLRLIYFSYDVKMKEKGDIPEGYSVSREKKERFSLILESASTNQTSMYLCASSPFRVPGANVLTFGAGSRLTVL.

The DNA for the CDR3 is TGTGCCAGCAGCCGATCACAGGGAGTTGAAGCTTTCTTT. Its translation: CASSRSQGVEAFF. V is TRBV11-2 and J is TRBJ1-1; TRBD1 might be the D (6 bases). Germline loops: CDR1 SGHAT, CDR2 FQNNGV. There are 13 residues in the CDR3. Deletions cut 5 bases from V and 7 bases from J, with 14 bases between.

This CDR3 reads CASSVRGLDEKLFF. CDR3 coding DNA: TGTGCCAGCAGCGTAAGAGGGCTGGATGAAAAACTGTTTTTT. V and J are TRBV9 and TRBJ1-4; D is undetermined. Looked up from germline, CDR1 is SGDLS and CDR2 is YYNGEE. The CDR3 extends over 14 amino acids. Trimming stripped 1 base from V and 6 bases from J, with 10 bases between.